This T cell receptor beta chain was retrieved from a study of PD-L1 blockade in urothelial cancer. Study details: In the patient group, most of the 29 were males with bladder-origin urothelial cancer.

V was clipped by 2 bases and J by 2 bases; unmatched bases: 0. CDR3 length: 14 residues. From germline, CDR1 is SGHTA and CDR2 FQGNSA. This clone was recorded a few times. Assay used: immunoSEQ multiplex PCR; TCRdb lists only in-frame clones, some missing. The sample carries roughly 45,000 clones, roughly four fifths recorded once. Time point given: peripheral blood 6 weeks after treatment start. The source of this sequence is a man between 60 and 75 years old with urothelial cancer. V gene TRBV7-2 combines with J gene TRBJ2-1, with 7 bases fitting TRBD2. Sequences were derived from PBMCs, sampled around atezolizumab (anti-PD-L1) treatment. Here the CDR3 reads CASSLSGAYNEQFF. The CDR3 region has the DNA TGTGCCAGCAGCTTAAGCGGGGCCTACAATGAGCAGTTCTTC.